The clone carrying this T cell receptor (beta chain) was observed many times. The sample has other DNA sequences that encode this CDR3 too. Germline-derived CDR1 and CDR2 are SGHTA and FQGTGA. V was cut by 0 bases and J by 3 bases, with 8 bases left in between. This CDR3 spans 14 amino acids. The data originate from a study of T cell changes during pregnancy in multiple sclerosis. TCRdb keeps only in-frame clones here, not all; method: immunoSEQ multiplex PCR. The sample includes over 50,000 clones, around 89% of them seen just once. The gene calls are TRBV7-3 and TRBJ1-1, with D possibly being TRBD1 (5 bases). This clonotype originated in a female donor with multiple sclerosis, enrolled in a pregnancy study. Material: peripheral blood, obtained after pregnancy. CDR3 sequence: CASSLTGGDTEAFF. CDR3 DNA: TGTGCCAGCAGCTTAACAGGAGGGGACACTGAAGCTTTCTTT.